These 20 T cell receptor beta chains were all obtained from the same sample, sequenced in a study of T cell repertoires in cytomegalovirus infection. Antigens for these TCRs are unknown. Via MiXCR, TCRdb re-called the reads, giving one row per CDR3 protein. The table records fewer than 1,000,000 distinct CDR3 sequences, 25% to 40% of them present only once. The input for sequencing was cultured CD8+ T cells from PBMCs, taken from culture after CMV antigen stimulation. These TCRs come from a human donor in good health (CMV status not recorded). Some clones in this sample may be carry-over from other donors' samples.

The chain is built from TRBV5-4 and TRBJ2-7, with D hard to call. Trimming pared 0 bases from V and 7 bases from J, leaving 14 bases between. Germline assignment: CDR1 SGHNT and CDR2 YYREEE (reference sequence). The CDR3 is 14 residues long. CDR3 residues: CASSLVQDSREQYF. For the CDR3, the DNA is TGTGCCAGCAGCTTGGTTCAGGATTCTCGGGAGCAGTACTTC.

This chain uses TRBV4-1 with TRBJ2-3; 7 nucleotides line up with TRBD2. J was trimmed by 1 base and V by 1 base; bases with no gene match: 11. Per the germline V gene, CDR1 is MGHRA and CDR2 is YSYEKL. The CDR3 runs 18 residues. The CDR3 protein is CASSQVLLAVLGTDTQYF. DNA of the CDR3: TGCGCCAGCAGCCAAGTCCTTCTAGCGGTACTAGGCACAGATACGCAGTATTTT.

The table lists this clonotype with many counts. The chain links TRBV5-1 to TRBJ2-2, with D uncertain. V was cut by 6 bases and J by 0 bases, with 6 bases left in between. The CDR3 has 13 residues. Germline CDR1 and CDR2: SGHRS and YFSETQ. This chain's CDR3 is CASNEANTGELFF. CDR3 DNA: TGCGCCAGCAATGAGGCGAACACCGGGGAGCTGTTTTTT.

This clonotype appeared many times. This chain connects TRBV6-2 or TRBV6-3 to TRBJ1-2; D not resolved. The CDR3 sequence is 13 residues long. Per germline, CDR1 MNHEY and CDR2 SVGEGT. Trimming shortened V by 7 bases and J by 4 bases, and 13 bases separated the two germline ends. This chain's CDR3 is CASTAQAGYGYTF. CDR3 DNA sequence: TGTGCCAGCACGGCCCAGGCCGGCTATGGCTACACCTTC.

This clonotype was counted a few times. V usage is TRBV4-1 and J usage is TRBJ1-1; D perhaps matches TRBD1 (6 bases). The CDR3 extends over 13 amino acids. Trimming pared 1 base from V and 9 bases from J, leaving 12 bases between. Germline CDR1 reads MGHRA; CDR2 reads YSYEKL. The DNA of the CDR3 is TGCGCCAGCAGCCAAGGTGGGACAACCCAAGCTTTCTTT. This codes for CASSQGGTTQAFF.

This clonotype turned up a few times. The chain joins TRBV7-6 to TRBJ2-3; no clear D gene. V was cut by 1 base and J by 6 bases, with 14 bases left in between. The CDR3 totals 15 residues. Germline values: CDR1 SGHVS, CDR2 FNYEAQ. The CDR3: CASSLEGTDGDTQYF. For the CDR3, the DNA is TGTGCCAGCAGCTTAGAGGGCACCGACGGGGATACGCAGTATTTT.

This clonotype was counted between two and nine times. The genes are TRBV6-2 or TRBV6-3 and TRBJ1-2; weak D call: TRBD1 (5 bases). With 7 bases removed from V and 5 bases from J, the gap between germline ends came to 14 bases. The CDR3 has 13 residues. Looked up from germline, CDR1 is MNHEY and CDR2 is SVGEGT. In nucleotides, the CDR3 is TGTGCCAGCATTGGTGGGACGGAGTATGGCTACACCTTC. Protein: CASIGGTEYGYTF.

The rearrangement links TRBV20-1 to TRBJ1-2; D is unclear. This CDR3 spans 13 amino acids. V was cut by 0 bases and J by 4 bases, with 9 bases left in between. CDR1 DFQATT and CDR2 SNEGSKA come from the germline V gene (reference sequence). CDR3 nucleotides: TGCAGTGCTAGAGATCTGGTGTCCTATGGCTACACCTTC. Translation gives CSARDLVSYGYTF.

The chain combines TRBV6-5 with TRBJ2-7; a weak D match, TRBD1 (5 bases). The CDR3 loop spans 17 amino acids. V lost 5 bases to trimming and J lost 1 base, with 21 bases between them. CDR1 MNHEY and CDR2 SVGAGI come from the germline V gene. In DNA form, the CDR3 reads TGTGCCAGCAGTAAACCCCGGGCAGGGCCAAATTCCTACGAGCAGTACTTC. It is translated as CASSKPRAGPNSYEQYF.

This clonotype was counted a few times. The rearrangement joins TRBV12-3 or TRBV12-4 to TRBJ1-1; 9 nucleotides agree with TRBD1. CDR3 length equals 14 residues. Trimming at V came to 6 bases and at J to 5 bases, leaving 7 bases not matched to a gene. For the CDR3, the DNA is TGTGCCAGCAGGATGACAGGGGGGGTTACTGAAGCTTTCTTT. This encodes CASRMTGGVTEAFF.

CDR3 bases: TGTGCCAGCAGTTACGGACCCCAGGCTGAAGCTTTCTTT. This codes for CASSYGPQAEAFF. The V gene is TRBV6-2 or TRBV6-3, the J gene TRBJ1-1; D is ambiguous. Germline values: CDR1 MNHEY, CDR2 SVGEGT. This CDR3 comprises 13 residues. V gave up 2 bases and J gave up 6 bases, with 10 bases separating them.

This clonotype was seen only a few times. The J gene is TRBJ2-2, the V gene TRBV10-3, with TRBD2 matching 8 bases. Per germline, CDR1 ENHRY and CDR2 SYGVKD. The CDR3 extends over 16 amino acids. The CDR3 region is CASNPAGVKGTGELFF. DNA of the CDR3: TGTGCTTCTAACCCAGCGGGAGTTAAAGGTACCGGGGAGCTGTTTTTT.

The chain combines TRBV9 with TRBJ1-1; possibly TRBD1 for D (5 bases). This CDR3 contains 12 residues. Germline V gives CDR1 SGDLS, CDR2 YYNGEE. Trimming removed 6 bases at V and 2 bases at J, with 8 bases between. The CDR3: CASTGHNTEAFF. The CDR3 DNA reads TGTGCCAGCACCGGACATAACACTGAAGCTTTCTTT.

The gene calls are TRBV6-6 and TRBJ1-1; 7 bases are shared with TRBD1. Germline loops: CDR1 MNHNY, CDR2 SVGAGI (reference sequence). V dropped 6 bases and J dropped 4; count of bases not matched to a gene: 17. The CDR3 runs to 17 residues. CDR3 loop: CASSHNIRQGGRTEAFF. As DNA, the CDR3 is TGTGCCAGCAGCCACAATATCCGACAGGGTGGTCGCACTGAAGCTTTCTTT.

Many counts were recorded for this clonotype. The V gene is TRBV7-2, the J gene TRBJ2-3; a possible D gene is TRBD2 (6 bases). There are 16 residues in the CDR3. Germline V CDR1 and CDR2: SGHTA, FQGNSA. V was shortened by 5 bases and J by 4 bases, with 19 bases between the two germline ends. The CDR3 here is CASSPLWRGRPDTQYF. The DNA for the CDR3 is TGTGCCAGCAGCCCTCTTTGGCGGGGTAGGCCAGATACGCAGTATTTT.

This rearrangement joins TRBV20-1 to TRBJ2-4; weak D call: TRBD1 (6 bases). The CDR3 has 13 amino acids. Trimming pared 3 bases from V and 0 bases from J, leaving 6 bases between. Germline CDR1 reads DFQATT; CDR2 reads SNEGSKA (reference sequence). CDR3 coding DNA: TGCAGTGCTAGGGACAGAGCCAAAAACATTCAGTACTTC. It is translated as CSARDRAKNIQYF.

The V and J genes are TRBV12-3 or TRBV12-4 and TRBJ1-1, with TRBD1 identical over 8 bases. V shed 6 bases and J 4 bases; nucleotides not matched to a gene: 10. The CDR3 consists of 15 residues. The CDR3 is CASRNYRGLATEAFF. The CDR3 DNA sequence: TGTGCCAGCAGAAACTACAGGGGGTTGGCCACTGAAGCTTTCTTT.

This clonotype was recorded a few times. CDR3 coding DNA: TGTGCCAGCAGTTTCGCCCCCAGCAATGAGCAGTTCTTC. Protein: CASSFAPSNEQFF. The V call is TRBV28, the J call TRBJ2-1; no reliable D call. CDR3 length equals 13 residues. Trimming stripped 3 bases from V and 6 bases from J, with 9 bases between. The germline V gene encodes CDR1 MDHEN and CDR2 SYDVKM.

In DNA, the CDR3 is TGTGCCAGCAGCCCCCGACTAGCGGAGGGCCTCCTTTCCTACGAGCAGTACTTC. Protein product: CASSPRLAEGLLSYEQYF. The chain employs TRBV6-6 and TRBJ2-7, with 9 bases that match TRBD2. Germline lookup yields CDR1 MNHNY and CDR2 SVGAGI (reference sequence). Trimming cost V 6 bases and J 1 base; bases outside gene matches: 16. The length of the CDR3 is 18 residues.

Remarks on this clonotype: One end of the junction is discordant with germline, which a read error may explain. The rearrangement joins TRBV4-3 to TRBJ2-2, with 8 bases lining up with TRBD2. Germline loops: CDR1 LGHNA, CDR2 YSLEER. The CDR3 is 17 amino acids. CDR3 loop: CASSLLGRTSSTWELFF. CDR3 bases: TGCGCCAGCAGCCTCTTAGGCAGGACTAGCTCCACCTGGGAGCTGTTTTTT.